The text below deals with one TCR beta chain. Its specificity is not known. The sequencing template was cDNA reverse transcribed from extracted RNA. The method was immunoSEQ multiplex PCR; TCRdb's version includes in-frame clones alone and lacks a portion of them. Of roughly 180,000 clones detected, almost 65% appear once; the ten largest clones hold 1.5% to 2%. The sample originates from a study of CD8+ T cells in alopecia areata. This CDR3 comprises 15 residues. Looked up from germline, CDR1 is SQVTM and CDR2 is ANQGSEA. V lost 7 bases and J 0 bases, leaving 16 bases between the germline ends. Study findings and constraints: Higher clonality was seen in lesional scalp than in normal scalp, especially in alopecia totalis/universalis.

J is TRBJ1-3 and V is TRBV29-1; D is perhaps TRBD1 (5 bases). The specimen comprised CD4+ T cells sorted from blood, sampled at week 0. This receptor was taken from a human donor with alopecia areata. CDR3 nucleotides: TGCAGCGCAGGTCCGGGACTGAGCTCTGGAAACACCATATATTTT. Encoded protein: CSAGPGLSSGNTIYF.